The 21 T cell receptor beta chains below were found in one sample sequenced in a study of T cell repertoires in cytomegalovirus infection. TCRdb used MiXCR to reprocess the reads, holding one entry per CDR3 protein. This sample has hundreds of thousands of distinct CDR3 sequences, with 33% found just once. These receptors are not linked to any known antigen. The specimen was cultured PBMCs, collected from culture after CMV antigen stimulation. Receptors originate from a human donor in good health (CMV status not recorded). Some clones in this sample may be carry-over from other donors' samples.

The genes are TRBV2 and TRBJ1-1; D unclear. CDR3 length: 13 residues. Per the germline V gene, CDR1 is SNHLY and CDR2 is FYNNEI. V gave up 3 bases and J gave up 7 bases, with 12 bases separating them. The DNA of the CDR3 is TGTGCCAGCAGTGAGTGGCGTCGGGATGAAGCTTTCTTT. Its protein product is CASSEWRRDEAFF.

This chain joins TRBV28 and TRBJ1-4, with D possibly matching TRBD1 (5 bases). The germline V gene has CDR1 MDHEN and CDR2 SYDVKM. V was cut by 5 bases and J by 8 bases, with 18 bases left in between. This CDR3 spans 15 amino acids. CDR3 coding DNA: TGTGCCAGCAGTCGCCGTGGGACCGAGAGGGAAAAACTGTTTTTT. It codes for CASSRRGTEREKLFF.

This clonotype was detected ten times or more. The genes are TRBV7-9 and TRBJ2-5, with TRBD1 matching 7 bases. Looked up from germline, CDR1 is SEHNR and CDR2 is FQNEAQ (reference sequence). The CDR3 loop spans 15 amino acids. V dropped 5 bases and J dropped 1; count of bases not matched to a gene: 7. CDR3 sequence (DNA): TGTGCCAGCAGCCTAACCAGGGGGACCCAAGAGACCCAGTACTTC. Amino acids: CASSLTRGTQETQYF.

Turning to this clonotype: Being one base from a much bigger clone, this may be a read error. The V gene is TRBV7-2, the J gene TRBJ2-7, with D unclear. CDR3 size: 15 residues. Germline V CDR1 and CDR2: SGHTA, FQGNSA. Trimming took 6 bases from V and 3 from J, leaving 18 bases between them. The CDR3 sequence: CASSLPPRPGYEQYF. For the CDR3, the DNA is TGTGCCAGCAGTCTCCCCCCACGGCCAGGCTACGAGCAGTACTTC.

This clonotype was seen a few times. DNA of the CDR3: TGTGCCAGCTCACCAGGTACAGGGGGATACAATGAGCAGTTCTTC. It yields the protein CASSPGTGGYNEQFF. The chain carries TRBV18 and TRBJ2-1; 8 bases are a match to TRBD1. In germline, CDR1 is KGHSH, CDR2 LQKENI. There are 15 residues in the CDR3. The V and J ends lost 2 bases and 4 bases, in that order; junction bases with no gene match: 4. Full variable domain (missing parts from reference TRBV18 and TRBJ2-1): NAGVMQNPRHLVRRRGQEARLRCSPMKGHSHVYWYRQLPEEGLKFMVYLQKENIIDESGMPKERFSAEFPKEGPSILRIQQVVRGDSAAYFCASSPGTGGYNEQFFGPGTRLTVL.

In its sample, this clonotype was seen a few times. This chain uses TRBV7-2 with TRBJ2-1; a weak D match, TRBD2 (6 bases). Germline CDR1 SGHTA, CDR2 FQGNSA. The CDR3 has 16 amino acids. V was clipped by 6 bases and J by 9 bases, with 24 bases between them. CDR3 sequence (DNA): TGTGCCAGCAGAGGAGGGACGCGGTCGCGGGTTGGTGAGCAGTTCTTC. Translation: CASRGGTRSRVGEQFF. The full variable domain, with the rest looked up from reference TRBV7-2 and TRBJ2-1, is GAGVSQSPSNKVTEKGKDVELRCDPISGHTALYWYRQSLGQGLEFLIYFQGNSAPDKSGLPSDRFSAERTGGSVSTLTIQRTQQEDSAVYLCASRGGTRSRVGEQFFGPGTRLTVL.

The chain links TRBV29-1 to TRBJ2-1; 12 positions agree with TRBD2. After removal of 4 bases from V and 4 bases from J, the junction contained 14 bases not matched to a gene. The CDR3 totals 18 residues. Germline-derived CDR1 and CDR2 are SQVTM and ANQGSEA. The CDR3 here is CSVVPSGRVRPLYNEQFF. The CDR3 nucleotides read TGCAGCGTTGTTCCTAGCGGGAGGGTGAGACCTCTATACAATGAGCAGTTCTTC.

Points on this clonotype: One end of the junction varies from germline; a read error may be responsible. The rearrangement links TRBV7-2 to TRBJ2-7; possibly TRBD2 for D (7 bases). Per germline, CDR1 SGHTA and CDR2 FQGNSA. The CDR3 contains 15 residues. The CDR3 sequence is CASSYQGTISYEQYF. The CDR3 nucleotides are TGTGCCAGCAGCTACCAGGGGACTATCTCCTATGAGCAGTACTTC.

This clonotype was seen many times. V usage is TRBV7-8 and J usage is TRBJ1-5; the D gene is possibly TRBD1 (5 bases). Germline CDR1 reads SGHVS; CDR2 reads FQNEAQ. CDR3 size: 13 residues. The V and J ends lost 4 bases and 6 bases respectively, with 10 bases between them. In nucleotides, the CDR3 is TGTGCCAGCAGCTCCAGGGTTTTTCAGCCCCAGCATTTT. This codes for CASSSRVFQPQHF. Using reference TRBV7-8 and TRBJ1-5 for the parts outside the CDR3, the full variable domain is GAGVSQSPRYKVAKRGQDVALRCDPISGHVSLFWYQQALGQGPEFLTYFQNEAQLDKSGLPSDRFFAERPEGSVSTLKIQRTQQEDSAVYLCASSSRVFQPQHFGDGTRLSIL.

In this sample, this clonotype turned up once. V gene TRBV10-3 combines with J gene TRBJ1-1; D is unresolved. V dropped 4 bases and J dropped 0 bases, with 12 bases sitting between them. The CDR3 contains 15 residues. Germline lookup yields CDR1 ENHRY and CDR2 SYGVKD. The CDR3 sequence: CAISANYGMNTEAFF. The CDR3 bases are TGTGCCATCAGTGCGAATTACGGGATGAACACTGAAGCTTTCTTT.

This chain links TRBV12-3 or TRBV12-4 with TRBJ2-7; the D gene is possibly TRBD2 (6 bases). V gave up 0 bases and J gave up 7 bases, with 13 bases separating them. The CDR3 sequence is 14 residues long. CDR3 sequence: CASSLAGGRREQYF. CDR3 sequence (DNA): TGTGCCAGCAGTTTAGCGGGAGGCCGCCGGGAGCAGTACTTC.

The chain couples TRBV28 to TRBJ1-5; 8 nucleotides match TRBD1. The germline V gene has CDR1 MDHEN and CDR2 SYDVKM. This CDR3 contains 15 residues. J gave up 3 bases and V 5 bases, and 6 bases lay outside the gene matches. CDR3 in amino acids: CASSPHRGSNQPQHF. CDR3 bases: TGTGCCAGCAGTCCCCACAGGGGGTCCAATCAGCCCCAGCATTTT.

CDR3 residues: CASTPNGGNEQFF. For the CDR3, the DNA is TGTGCCAGCACTCCGAATGGGGGGAATGAGCAGTTCTTC. The chain carries TRBV27 and TRBJ2-1; D possibly corresponds to TRBD2 (6 bases). Trimming removed 7 bases from V and 7 bases from J, with 14 bases in between. The germline V gene encodes CDR1 MNHEY and CDR2 SMNVEV (reference sequence). The CDR3 spans 13 residues.

This clonotype showed up many times. The rearrangement joins TRBV4-2 to TRBJ1-1, with TRBD1 as a possible D gene (5 bases). V was shortened by 0 bases and J by 5 bases, with 10 bases between the two germline ends. The CDR3 contains 14 residues. In germline, CDR1 is LGHNA, CDR2 YNFKEQ. The CDR3 coding sequence is TGTGCCAGCAGCCAAGATGGGGGATTAACTGAAGCTTTCTTT. This codes for CASSQDGGLTEAFF.

The chain's CDR3 is CASRTGGETSYEQYF. In nucleotides, the CDR3 is TGTGCCAGCAGGACAGGGGGAGAGACCTCCTACGAGCAGTACTTC. The chain carries TRBV28 and TRBJ2-7; TRBD1 agrees at 9 bases. Per germline, CDR1 MDHEN and CDR2 SYDVKM. This CDR3 is built from 15 residues. With V trimmed by 6 bases and J by 0 bases, 6 bases remained unmatched.

V gene TRBV7-9 combines with J gene TRBJ2-7, with 7 bases lining up with TRBD2. CDR3 size: 14 residues. Germline V CDR1 and CDR2: SEHNR, FQNEAQ (reference sequence). Trimming took 2 bases from V and 3 from J; bases not matched to a gene: 4. The CDR3: CASSLISGGYEQYF. The DNA of the CDR3 is TGTGCCAGCAGCTTAATCTCGGGGGGCTACGAGCAGTACTTC. The whole variable domain, filled in from reference TRBV7-9 and TRBJ2-7, reads DTGVSQNPRHKITKRGQNVTFRCDPISEHNRLYWYRQTLGQGPEFLTYFQNEAQLEKSRLLSDRFSAERPKGSFSTLEIQRTEQGDSAMYLCASSLISGGYEQYFGPGTRLTVT.

The CDR3 bases are TGTGCCAGCAGCTGGCCCGGTAGCGGAACAGATACGCAGTATTTT. Residues: CASSWPGSGTDTQYF. This sequence joins TRBV7-9 and TRBJ2-3, with TRBD2 as a possible D gene (6 bases). This CDR3 is built from 15 residues. Trimming removed 4 bases at V and 3 bases at J, with 14 bases between. Germline V gives CDR1 SEHNR, CDR2 FQNEAQ (reference sequence).

The gene calls are TRBV14 and TRBJ1-1, with a weak D call TRBD1 (5 bases). Germline CDR1 is SGHDN and CDR2 is FVKESK. The CDR3 is made up of 14 amino acids. V lost 1 base to trimming and J lost 5 bases, with 11 bases between them. For the CDR3, the DNA is TGTGCCAGCAGCCAAGGGGGCGCGAAGACTGAAGCTTTCTTT. Its translation is CASSQGGAKTEAFF.

V is TRBV2 and J is TRBJ2-1; D uncertain. The CDR3 sequence is 12 residues long. V lost 6 bases to trimming and J lost 9 bases, with 12 bases between them. CDR1 is SNHLY and CDR2 is FYNNEI in the germline V gene. CDR3 nucleotides: TGTGCCAGCAGAGAGAGCTTCGGTGAGCAGTTCTTC. As protein: CASRESFGEQFF.

The table lists this clonotype with many counts. This chain connects TRBV11-2 to TRBJ2-7, with D unclear. V was shortened by 5 bases and J by 4 bases, with 6 bases between the two germline ends. The germline CDR1 and CDR2 sequences are SGHAT and FQNNGV. The CDR3 runs 11 residues. The CDR3 region is CASSPRYEQYF. The CDR3 bases are TGTGCCAGCAGCCCACGATACGAGCAGTACTTC.

Only a few counts were recorded for this clonotype. V usage is TRBV7-2 and J usage is TRBJ1-5, with a weak D call TRBD1 (6 bases). Between the trimmed V and J ends, which lost 5 bases and 1 base, there was a span of 15 bases. Germline CDR1 is SGHTA and CDR2 is FQGNSA. This CDR3 has 16 amino acids. CDR3 coding DNA: TGTGCCAGCAGCAAGCAGGGGATCCTAAGCAATCAGCCCCAGCATTTT. Its translation is CASSKQGILSNQPQHF.